The clone carrying this T cell receptor (beta chain) was seen a handful of times. The antigen remains unidentified. Germline values: CDR1 SNHLY, CDR2 FYNNEI. V lost 11 bases, J lost 0 bases, and 7 bases stayed unmatched. This CDR3 is built from 14 residues. This record belongs to a study of CD8+ T cells in alopecia areata. Background on the study: Those patients who were treated received oral tofacitinib, which was given at 5 to 10 mg twice daily for moderate-to-severe alopecia areata. Severity was scored as percentage of affected scalp area in treated patients.

Treatment defined: oral pan-JAK inhibitor, 5-10 mg twice daily. cDNA reverse transcribed from extracted RNA served as the sequencing template. Using immunoSEQ multiplex PCR, the repertoire was profiled, and TCRdb retains in-frame clones only, with some absent. Among roughly 210,000 clones listed, about 40% were seen once. Study conclusions and caveats: Across lesional scalp, and particularly alopecia totalis/universalis, clonality surpassed that of normal scalp.

The rearrangement links TRBV2 to TRBJ2-1, with TRBD1 identical over 7 bases. The source was CD4+ T cells sorted from blood, collected at approximately week 36, from a patient treated with tofacitinib. The source is a human donor with alopecia areata. CDR3 in DNA: TGTGCCTCCGCCAGGACAGGCTCCTACAATGAGCAGTTCTTC. Protein: CASARTGSYNEQFF.